The 10 T cell receptor beta chains presented below share a single source sample, sequenced in a study of cytomegalovirus exposure and HLA in healthy donors. Primers included in the PCR were 60 Vbeta and 13 Jbeta primers. Data came from immunoSEQ multiplex PCR; TCRdb stores just in-frame clones and leaves some out. The sample has about 31,000 clones, roughly 69% seen once. The material sequenced was PBMCs. The receptors were sampled from a middle-aged man in good health and CMV-seropositive.

The chain employs TRBV4-1 and TRBJ2-1, with a tentative D call TRBD2 (5 bases). The CDR3 has 17 residues. Trimming stripped 4 bases from V and 0 bases from J, with 16 bases between. The V gene's germline CDR1 is MGHRA and CDR2 YSYEKL. CDR3 in DNA: TGCGCCAGCAGCCCGCGTGGGAGCGGAAGCTCCTACAATGAGCAGTTCTTC. Its protein product is CASSPRGSGSSYNEQFF.

The chain employs TRBV6-5 and TRBJ1-1; TRBD1 aligns across 7 bases. CDR3 length: 14 residues. The ends lost 11 bases at V and 1 base at J; junction bases unmatched: 10. Per germline, CDR1 MNHEY and CDR2 SVGAGI. The CDR3 here is CAVTPPGGNTEAFF. CDR3 bases: TGTGCCGTTACCCCCCCAGGGGGGAACACTGAAGCTTTCTTT.

The V call is TRBV2, the J call TRBJ2-7, with a possible D match to TRBD1 (6 bases). The CDR3 has 13 residues. With 8 bases removed from V and 2 bases from J, the gap between germline ends came to 13 bases. The germline V gene encodes CDR1 SNHLY and CDR2 FYNNEI. Here the CDR3 reads CASRWDTPYEQYF. CDR3 bases: TGTGCCAGCCGCTGGGACACTCCCTACGAGCAGTACTTC.

The chain uses TRBV6-1 and TRBJ1-2; TRBD1 might be the D (5 bases). This CDR3 spans 14 amino acids. Germline lookup yields CDR1 MNHNS and CDR2 SASEGT. Between the trimmed V and J ends, which lost 9 bases and 2 bases, there was a span of 16 bases. The CDR3 DNA is TGTGCCAGTAAAAAGGGGCCAGAGAACTATGGCTACACCTTC. It encodes CASKKGPENYGYTF.

The genes are TRBV5-4 and TRBJ2-7, with D possibly TRBD2 on 7 matching bases. The germline V gene encodes CDR1 SGHNT and CDR2 YYREEE (reference sequence). There are 15 residues in the CDR3. V was trimmed by 4 bases and J by 1 base, leaving 15 bases between them. The CDR3 protein is CASSPGGGGSYEQYF. The DNA for the CDR3 is TGTGCCAGCAGCCCCGGGGGCGGGGGTTCCTACGAGCAGTACTTC.

This chain uses TRBV11-1 with TRBJ2-5; a weak D match, TRBD2 (5 bases). V gave up 5 bases and J gave up 2 bases, with 15 bases separating them. Germline V gives CDR1 SGHAT, CDR2 FQDESV (reference sequence). The CDR3 consists of 15 residues. The CDR3 protein is CASSPQITGQETQYF. CDR3 coding DNA: TGTGCCAGCAGCCCCCAAATTACGGGGCAAGAGACCCAGTACTTC.

V is TRBV29-1 and J is TRBJ2-5, with D perhaps matching TRBD1 (6 bases). The CDR3 has 16 amino acids. Trimming took 4 bases from V and 5 from J, leaving 23 bases between them. The germline V gene encodes CDR1 SQVTM and CDR2 ANQGSEA. CDR3 residues: CSVARHSRGTEETQYF. The CDR3 DNA follows: TGCAGCGTTGCCCGACATTCAAGGGGGACCGAGGAGACCCAGTACTTC.

The chain joins TRBV30 to TRBJ1-5, with TRBD1 identical over 10 bases. The germline V gene has CDR1 GTSNPN and CDR2 SVGIG (reference sequence). V lost 2 bases, J lost 9 bases, and 1 base stayed unmatched. The CDR3 spans 12 residues. CDR3 nucleotide sequence: TGTGCCTGGAGTTGGGACAGGGGGCCCCAGCATTTT. As protein: CAWSWDRGPQHF.

The table lists this clone with a count of one. The chain recombines TRBV5-1 with TRBJ1-3; TRBD1 matches at 7 bases. The V and J ends lost 4 bases and 4 bases, in that order; junction bases with no gene match: 5. Germline V gene data show CDR1 as SGHRS and CDR2 as YFSETQ. The CDR3 loop spans 14 amino acids. The CDR3 sequence: CASSIRDSGNTIYF. Written as DNA, the CDR3 is TGCGCCAGCAGCATCAGGGACAGCGGAAACACCATATATTTT. Complete variable domain (other parts from reference TRBV5-1 and TRBJ1-3): KAGVTQTPRYLIKTRGQQVTLSCSPISGHRSVSWYQQTPGQGLQFLFEYFSETQRNKGNFPGRFSGRQFSNSRSEMNVSTLELGDSALYLCASSIRDSGNTIYFGEGSWLTVV.

The chain links TRBV29-1 to TRBJ1-1; D call uncertain. Germline lookup yields CDR1 SQVTM and CDR2 ANQGSEA. The CDR3 is 14 residues long. Trimming pared 4 bases from V and 0 bases from J, leaving 12 bases between. The DNA of the CDR3 is TGCAGCGTTGTTAAGGTGCGGATGAACACTGAAGCTTTCTTT. It specifies CSVVKVRMNTEAFF.